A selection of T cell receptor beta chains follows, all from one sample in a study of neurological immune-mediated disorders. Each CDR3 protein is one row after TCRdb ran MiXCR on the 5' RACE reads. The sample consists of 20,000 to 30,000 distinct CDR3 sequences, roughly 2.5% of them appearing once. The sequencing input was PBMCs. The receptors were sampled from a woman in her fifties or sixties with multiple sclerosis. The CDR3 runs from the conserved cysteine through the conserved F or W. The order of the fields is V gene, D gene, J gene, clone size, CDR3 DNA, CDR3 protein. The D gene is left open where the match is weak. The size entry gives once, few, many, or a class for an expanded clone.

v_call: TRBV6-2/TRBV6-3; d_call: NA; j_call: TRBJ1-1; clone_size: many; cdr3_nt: TGTGCCAGCAGTTACGGCCGGGGGGCTGAAGCTTTCTTT; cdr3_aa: CASSYGRGAEAFF
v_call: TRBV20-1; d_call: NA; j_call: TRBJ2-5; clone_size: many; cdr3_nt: TGCAGTGCTAGTGTGAGGGGCCGAGAGACCCAGTACTTC; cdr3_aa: CSASVRGRETQYF
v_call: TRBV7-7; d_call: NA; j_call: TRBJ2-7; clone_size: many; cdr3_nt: TGTGCTAGCAGCTTAGCGAAGACGACGGAGCAGTACTTC; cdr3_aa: CASSLAKTTEQYF
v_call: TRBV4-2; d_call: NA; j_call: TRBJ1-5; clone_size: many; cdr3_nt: TGTGCCAGCAGCCAAGAGGTGAAACAGGTCAATCAGCCCCAGCATTTT; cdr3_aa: CASSQEVKQVNQPQHF
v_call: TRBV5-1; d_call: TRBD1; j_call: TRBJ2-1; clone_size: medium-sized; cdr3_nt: TGCGCCAGCAGCTTTGACAGGGGAGCCTACAATGAGCAGTTCTTC; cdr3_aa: CASSFDRGAYNEQFF
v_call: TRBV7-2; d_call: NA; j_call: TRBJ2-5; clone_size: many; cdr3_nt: TGTGCCAGCAGCCAACCCCAAGAGACCCAGTACTTC; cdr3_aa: CASSQPQETQYF
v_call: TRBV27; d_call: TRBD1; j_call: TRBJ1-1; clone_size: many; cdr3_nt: TGTGCCAGCACTTTTAGGGCAGGGGGAGGCACTGAAGCTTTCTTT; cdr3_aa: CASTFRAGGGTEAFF
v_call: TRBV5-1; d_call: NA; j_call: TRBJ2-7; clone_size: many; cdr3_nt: TGCGCCAGCAGCCTCCGTTCCGACTACGAGCAGTACTTC; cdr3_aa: CASSLRSDYEQYF
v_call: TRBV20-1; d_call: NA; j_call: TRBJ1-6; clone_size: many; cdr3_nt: TGCAGTGCTAGGTCGGACAACAATAATTCACCCCTCCACTTT; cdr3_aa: CSARSDNNNSPLHF
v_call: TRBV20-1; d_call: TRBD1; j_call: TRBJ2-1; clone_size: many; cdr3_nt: TGCAGTGCTACAACGCGACAGGGGCCGGGGTACAATGAGCAGTTCTTC; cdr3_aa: CSATTRQGPGYNEQFF
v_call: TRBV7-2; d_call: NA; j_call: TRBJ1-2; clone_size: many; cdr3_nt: TGTGCCAGCAGTATAGGGACAAAGAATGGCTACACCTTC; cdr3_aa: CASSIGTKNGYTF
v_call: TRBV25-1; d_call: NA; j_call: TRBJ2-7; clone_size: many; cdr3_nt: TGTGCCAGCAGTGAATGGAACTCCTACGAGCAGTACTTC; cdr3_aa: CASSEWNSYEQYF
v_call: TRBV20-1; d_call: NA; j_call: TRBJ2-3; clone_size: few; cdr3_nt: TGCAGTGCTATGGGGGGAACTAGCACAGATACGCAGTATTTT; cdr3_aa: CSAMGGTSTDTQYF
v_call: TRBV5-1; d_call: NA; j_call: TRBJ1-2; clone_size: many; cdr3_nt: TGCGCCAGCAGCTCTGAGCCCCCCGGGACCCTACCCTATGGCTACACCTTC; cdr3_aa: CASSSEPPGTLPYGYTF
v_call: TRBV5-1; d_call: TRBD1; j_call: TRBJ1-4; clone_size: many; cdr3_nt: TGCGCCAGCAGTACGGACAGGGGAATTAATGAAAAACTGTTTTTT; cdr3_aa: CASSTDRGINEKLFF
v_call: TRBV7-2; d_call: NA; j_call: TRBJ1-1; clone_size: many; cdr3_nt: TGTGCCAGCAGCTTAGGACGCCACACTGAAGCTTTCTTT; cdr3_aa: CASSLGRHTEAFF
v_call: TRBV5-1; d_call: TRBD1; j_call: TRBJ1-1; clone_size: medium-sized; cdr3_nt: TGCGCCAGCAGCATTGACAGGGGCATGAACACTGAAGCTTTCTTT; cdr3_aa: CASSIDRGMNTEAFF
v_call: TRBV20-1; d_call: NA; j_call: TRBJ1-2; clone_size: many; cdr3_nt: TGCAGTGCTAGAGATTCAGCCTTAGCTAACTATGGCTACACCTTC; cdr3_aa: CSARDSALANYGYTF
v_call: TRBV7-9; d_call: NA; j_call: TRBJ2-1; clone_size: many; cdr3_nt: TGTGCCAGCAGCTGGGAAAATGAGCAGTTCTTC; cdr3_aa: CASSWENEQFF
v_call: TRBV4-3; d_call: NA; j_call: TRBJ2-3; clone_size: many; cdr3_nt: TGCGCCAGCAGCCAAGATTGGGGGGACGGCACAGATACGCAGTATTTT; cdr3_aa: CASSQDWGDGTDTQYF
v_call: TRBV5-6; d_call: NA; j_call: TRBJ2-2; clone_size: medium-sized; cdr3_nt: TGTGCCAGCAGATTGTCACGCACCGGGGAGCTGTTTTTT; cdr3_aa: CASRLSRTGELFF
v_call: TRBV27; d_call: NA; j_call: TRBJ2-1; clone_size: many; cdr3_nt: TGTGCCAGCCGGCCCCGGGGGACCTACAATGAGCAGTTCTTC; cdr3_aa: CASRPRGTYNEQFF